The following is a T cell receptor beta chain sequence with its context. Its antigen remains undetermined. There are no base qualities to consult, and no much larger clone falls within one base. These data are taken from a study of blood T cells in healthy people across ages (dated by TCRdb to between 2015 and 2016). About the investigation overall: In model experiments, template switching captured roughly one uniquely barcoded TCR beta cDNA molecule for every two T cells. Four age groups were formed from the donors: young (average roughly 16 years), middle-aged (just under 40), aged (more than 55) and long-lived (approximately 80). For two donors (one aged 18 to 29 and one aged 80 or older), the study analyzed two additional independent replicas of 1 million unique cDNA reads from the same blood draw. To avoid experimental bias, donors of different ages were spread randomly across the sequencing lanes. Using deep sequencing normalized with unique cDNA molecular identifiers, the study measured how TCR beta repertoire diversity changes with age.

Including cysteine and phenylalanine, the CDR3 has 17 amino acids. Just the 51-base CDR3 DNA is kept, in frame starting at base 1. Between the V and J ends, shortened by 5 bases and 2 bases respectively, the junction contains 20 bases. In the germline V gene, CDR1 corresponds to MDHEN and CDR2 to SYDVKM. The library came from 5' RACE. The listed sequencing device is Illumina HiSeq 2500. A second about 6 to 11 cycle PCR used a sample-barcoded 5' primer and a J-beta primer mix. A unique molecular identifier was introduced onto each TCR beta cDNA molecule by a template-switch 5' adaptor carrying 12 random nucleotides. At least 3 million CDR3-containing paired-end reads were obtained from each sample. The Mint cDNA synthesis kit, primed by a TRBC-specific oligonucleotide, was used to synthesize first-strand cDNA from all RNA. All cDNA was treated with uracil-DNA glycosylase and then went through a first 18-cycle PCR with the universal primers M1SS and BC2_uni_R. Concerning the study's data processing: For normalization, 1 million high-quality reads were randomly selected from each sample, with every read carrying a distinct molecular identifier. Reads with shared molecular identifiers were discarded instead of being binned into consensus sequences. MiTCR, with a Q25 quality threshold and the strictest error-elimination algorithm, was used for CDR3 identification, clonotype clustering and error correction. A nonparametric unseen species model with Euler transformation was used to estimate lower-bound total TCR beta diversity. TCRdb reprocessed the public reads (quality trimming at Q25 with fastp, clone calling with MiXCR) and kept in-frame beta chains. CDR3 protein duplicates are merged, each entry listing the most common genes and DNA. None of the V and J calls come from the authors' own analysis; TCRdb made them. The sample records roughly 830,000 distinct CDR3 sequences, around 62% of which are singletons. The ten biggest clones cover 28% of the sample.

Donors were 30 to 45 systemically healthy Caucasian individuals from Russia aged 6 to 90 years. Around 9.9 milliliters of peripheral blood were collected from each donor into EDTA-treated Vacutainer tubes. Ficoll-Paque density-gradient centrifugation was used to isolate PBMCs, with at least 6 million per sample. Total RNA, at least 5 micrograms per sample, was extracted from PBMCs with Trizol reagent. For every donor, flow cytometry on a PBMC aliquot measured the percentage of naive CD45RAhigh/CD27high T cells. The paper as a whole reports these results and caveats: Estimates of total diversity based on one million sequenced T cells were regarded as lower bounds and as underestimates. Compared with the aged group, the long-lived group had more naive CD4+ T cells, fewer expanded clones and increased TCR diversity, a pattern suggesting age selection. Because the CMV infection status of the donors was unknown, age-related changes in expanded clonotypes may potentially have been confounded. Because profiling used bulk unsorted PBMCs, naive and antigen-experienced compartments could not be compared conclusively. As age increased, observed TCR beta diversity per million T cells dropped in a roughly linear way, and a significant reduction was already evident by age 40. The percentage of naive T cells measured by flow cytometry correlated strongly with observed TCR beta diversity.

The sequence was collected from a man younger than 40 in good health. The chain was built from TRBV28 and TRBJ2-3, and the D gene may be TRBD2, 5 bases matching. Sequenced input: blood. The nucleotides are TGTGCCAGCAGTCCTGGCCCCGGGGAAAGAAACACAGATACGCAGTATTTT. It encodes CASSPGPGERNTDTQYF.